This section outlines one T cell receptor (beta chain) sequence together with its context. The donors were in the approximately 130-subject validation cohort, distinct from the roughly 670-subject first cohort. This sample is drawn from a study of cytomegalovirus exposure and HLA in healthy donors. The protocol was immunoSEQ multiplex PCR, while the TCRdb copy is restricted to in-frame clones and leaves out a portion. This sample yields around 260,000 clones, of which less than 95% are seen a single time; around 3.3% belongs to the top ten. The clonotype comes from a woman younger than 45 in good health and CMV-seronegative. The sequenced sample was PBMCs.

This chain's CDR3 is CASSFIYGDYGYTF. DNA of the CDR3: TGTGCCAGCAGTTTCATATACGGGGACTATGGCTACACCTTC. This chain connects TRBV27 to TRBJ1-2; D is undetermined. Germline CDR1 is MNHEY and CDR2 is SMNVEV (reference sequence). V lost 3 bases to trimming and J lost 3 bases, with 11 bases between them. CDR3 size: 14 residues.